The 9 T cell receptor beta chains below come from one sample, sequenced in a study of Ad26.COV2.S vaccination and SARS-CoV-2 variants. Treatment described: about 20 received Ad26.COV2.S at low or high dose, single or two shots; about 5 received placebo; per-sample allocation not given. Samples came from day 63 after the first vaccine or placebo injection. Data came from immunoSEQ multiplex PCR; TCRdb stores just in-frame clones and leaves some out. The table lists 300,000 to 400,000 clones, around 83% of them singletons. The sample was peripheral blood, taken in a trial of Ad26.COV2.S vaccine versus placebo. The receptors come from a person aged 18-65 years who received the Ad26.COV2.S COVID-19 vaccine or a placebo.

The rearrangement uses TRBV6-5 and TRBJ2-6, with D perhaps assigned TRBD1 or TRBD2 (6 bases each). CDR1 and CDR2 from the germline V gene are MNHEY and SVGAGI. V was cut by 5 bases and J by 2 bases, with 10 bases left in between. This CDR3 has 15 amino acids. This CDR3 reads CASSLRGAGANVLTF. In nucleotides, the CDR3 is TGTGCCAGCAGTCTAAGGGGGGCTGGGGCCAACGTCCTGACTTTC.

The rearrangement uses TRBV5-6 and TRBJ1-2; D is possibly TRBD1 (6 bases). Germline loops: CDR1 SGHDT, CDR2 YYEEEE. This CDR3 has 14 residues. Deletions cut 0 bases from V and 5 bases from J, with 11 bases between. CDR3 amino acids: CASSLVLQGYGYTF. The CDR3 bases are TGTGCCAGCAGCTTGGTTTTACAGGGATATGGCTACACCTTC. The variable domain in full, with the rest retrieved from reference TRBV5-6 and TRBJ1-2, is DAGVTQSPTHLIKTRGQQVTLRCSPKSGHDTVSWYQQALGQGPQFIFQYYEEEERQRGNFPDRFSGHQFPNYSSELNVNALLLGDSALYLCASSLVLQGYGYTFGSGTRLTVV.

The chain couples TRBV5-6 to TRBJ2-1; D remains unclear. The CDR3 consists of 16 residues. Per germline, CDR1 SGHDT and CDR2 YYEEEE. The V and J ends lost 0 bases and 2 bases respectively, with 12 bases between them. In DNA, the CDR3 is TGTGCCAGCAGCTTGGGGGTGGCAGGTGCCTACAATGAGCAGTTCTTC. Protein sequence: CASSLGVAGAYNEQFF.

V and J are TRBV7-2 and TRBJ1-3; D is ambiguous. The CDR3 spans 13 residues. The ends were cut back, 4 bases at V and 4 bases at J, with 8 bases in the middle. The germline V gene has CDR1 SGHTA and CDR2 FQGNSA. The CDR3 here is CASSYESGNTIYF. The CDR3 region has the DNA TGTGCCAGCAGCTACGAAAGCGGAAACACCATATATTTT.

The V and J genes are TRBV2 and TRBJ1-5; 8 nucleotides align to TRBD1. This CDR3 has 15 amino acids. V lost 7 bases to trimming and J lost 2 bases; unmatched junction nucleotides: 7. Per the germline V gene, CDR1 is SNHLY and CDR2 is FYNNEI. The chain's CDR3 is CASNPQGAGNQPQHF. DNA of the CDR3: TGTGCCAGCAATCCTCAGGGGGCCGGCAATCAGCCCCAGCATTTT.

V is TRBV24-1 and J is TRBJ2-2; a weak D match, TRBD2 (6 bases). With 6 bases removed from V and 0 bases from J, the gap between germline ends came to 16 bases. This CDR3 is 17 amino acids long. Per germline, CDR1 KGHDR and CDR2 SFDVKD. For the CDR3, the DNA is TGTGCCACCAGTCCAGGTTCGGGGGAAGCGAACACCGGGGAGCTGTTTTTT. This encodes CATSPGSGEANTGELFF.

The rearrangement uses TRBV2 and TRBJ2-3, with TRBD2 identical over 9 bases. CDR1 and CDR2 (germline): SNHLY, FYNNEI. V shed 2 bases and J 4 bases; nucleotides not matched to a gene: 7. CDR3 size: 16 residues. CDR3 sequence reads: CASSENLAGVADTQYF. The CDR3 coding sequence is TGTGCCAGCAGTGAAAACTTAGCGGGGGTGGCAGATACGCAGTATTTT.

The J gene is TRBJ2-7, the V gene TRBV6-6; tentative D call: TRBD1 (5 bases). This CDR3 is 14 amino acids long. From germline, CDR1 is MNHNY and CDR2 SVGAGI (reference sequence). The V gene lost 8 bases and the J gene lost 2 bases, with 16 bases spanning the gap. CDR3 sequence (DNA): TGTGCCAGCGGGGCCTTCGGTGAGACCTACGAGCAGTACTTC. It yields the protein CASGAFGETYEQYF.

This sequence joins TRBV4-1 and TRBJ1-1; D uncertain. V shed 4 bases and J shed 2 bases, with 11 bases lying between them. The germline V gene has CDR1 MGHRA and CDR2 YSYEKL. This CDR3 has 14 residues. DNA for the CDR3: TGCGCCAGCAGCCCGATGGTGGGAAACACTGAAGCTTTCTTT. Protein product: CASSPMVGNTEAFF.